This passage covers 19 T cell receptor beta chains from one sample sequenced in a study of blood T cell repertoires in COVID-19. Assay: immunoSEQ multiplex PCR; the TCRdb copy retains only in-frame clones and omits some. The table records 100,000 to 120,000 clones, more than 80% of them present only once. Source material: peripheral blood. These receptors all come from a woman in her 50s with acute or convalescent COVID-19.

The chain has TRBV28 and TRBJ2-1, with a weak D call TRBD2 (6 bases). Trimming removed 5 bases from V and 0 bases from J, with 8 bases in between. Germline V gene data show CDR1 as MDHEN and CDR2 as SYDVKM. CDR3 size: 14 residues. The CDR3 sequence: CASSNGSSYNEQFF. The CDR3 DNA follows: TGTGCCAGCAGTAACGGGAGCTCCTACAATGAGCAGTTCTTC.

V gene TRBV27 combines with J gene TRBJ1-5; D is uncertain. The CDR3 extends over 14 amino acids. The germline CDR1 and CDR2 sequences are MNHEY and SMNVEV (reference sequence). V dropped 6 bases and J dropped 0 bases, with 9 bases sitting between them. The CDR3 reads CASSLRNSNQPQHF. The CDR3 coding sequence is TGTGCCAGCAGCCTTAGAAATAGCAATCAGCCCCAGCATTTT.

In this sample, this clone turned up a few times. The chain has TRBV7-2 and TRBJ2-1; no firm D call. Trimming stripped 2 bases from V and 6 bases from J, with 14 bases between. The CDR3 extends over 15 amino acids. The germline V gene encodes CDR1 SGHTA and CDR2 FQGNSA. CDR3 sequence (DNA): TGTGCCAGCAGCTTAAGGTTGACTGTAGGCAATGAGCAGTTCTTC. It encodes CASSLRLTVGNEQFF. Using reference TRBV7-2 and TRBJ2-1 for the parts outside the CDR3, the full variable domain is GAGVSQSPSNKVTEKGKDVELRCDPISGHTALYWYRQSLGQGLEFLIYFQGNSAPDKSGLPSDRFSAERTGGSVSTLTIQRTQQEDSAVYLCASSLRLTVGNEQFFGPGTRLTVL.

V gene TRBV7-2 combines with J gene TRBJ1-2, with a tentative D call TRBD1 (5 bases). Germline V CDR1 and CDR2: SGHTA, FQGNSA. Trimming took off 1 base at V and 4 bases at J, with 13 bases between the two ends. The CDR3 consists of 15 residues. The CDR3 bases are TGTGCCAGCAGCTTAGGGGAGGGGCGCGGCTATGGCTACACCTTC. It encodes CASSLGEGRGYGYTF.

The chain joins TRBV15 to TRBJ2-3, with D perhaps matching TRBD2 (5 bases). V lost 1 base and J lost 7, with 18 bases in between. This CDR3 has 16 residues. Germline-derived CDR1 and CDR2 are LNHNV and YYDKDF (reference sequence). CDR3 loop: CATSRGGEGKNNTQYF. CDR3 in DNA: TGTGCCACCAGCAGAGGAGGTGAGGGAAAGAACAATACGCAGTATTTT.

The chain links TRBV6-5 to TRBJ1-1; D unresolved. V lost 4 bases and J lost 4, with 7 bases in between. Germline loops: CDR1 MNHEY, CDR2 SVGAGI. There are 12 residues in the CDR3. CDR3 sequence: CASSSPGTEAFF. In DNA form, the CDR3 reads TGTGCCAGCAGTTCACCGGGCACTGAAGCTTTCTTT.

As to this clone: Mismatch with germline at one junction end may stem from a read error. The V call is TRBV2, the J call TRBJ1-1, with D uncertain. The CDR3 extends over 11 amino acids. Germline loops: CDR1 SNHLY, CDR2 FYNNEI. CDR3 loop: CASSEALRYRF. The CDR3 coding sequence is TGTGCCAGCAGTGAAGCGCTTCGTTACCGGTTT.

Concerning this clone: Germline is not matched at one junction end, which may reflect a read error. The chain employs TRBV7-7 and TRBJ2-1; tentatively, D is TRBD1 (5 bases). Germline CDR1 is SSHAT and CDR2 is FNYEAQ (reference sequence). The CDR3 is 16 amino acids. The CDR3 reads CASSLGQGGDYNEQFF. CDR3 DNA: TGTGCTAGCAGCTTAGGGCAGGGCGGAGACTACAATGAGCAGTTCTTC.

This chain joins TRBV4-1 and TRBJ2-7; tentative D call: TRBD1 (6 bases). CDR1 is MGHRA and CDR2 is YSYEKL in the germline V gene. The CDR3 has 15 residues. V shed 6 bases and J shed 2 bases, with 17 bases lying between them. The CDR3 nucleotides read TGCGCCAGCAGTTACGCGGCTGACAGGCCCTACGAGCAGTACTTC. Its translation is CASSYAADRPYEQYF.

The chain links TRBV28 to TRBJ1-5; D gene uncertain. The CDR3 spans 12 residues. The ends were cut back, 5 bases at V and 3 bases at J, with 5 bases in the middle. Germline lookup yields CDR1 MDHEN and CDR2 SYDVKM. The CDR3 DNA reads TGTGCCAGCAGTCTTCCCAATCAGCCCCAGCATTTT. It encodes CASSLPNQPQHF.

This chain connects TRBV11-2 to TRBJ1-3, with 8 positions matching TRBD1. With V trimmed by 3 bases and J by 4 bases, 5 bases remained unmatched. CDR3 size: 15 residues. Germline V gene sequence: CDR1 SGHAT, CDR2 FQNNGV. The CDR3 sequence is CASSFLRGRGNTIYF. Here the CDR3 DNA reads TGTGCCAGCAGCTTCCTCAGGGGGCGCGGAAACACCATATATTTT.

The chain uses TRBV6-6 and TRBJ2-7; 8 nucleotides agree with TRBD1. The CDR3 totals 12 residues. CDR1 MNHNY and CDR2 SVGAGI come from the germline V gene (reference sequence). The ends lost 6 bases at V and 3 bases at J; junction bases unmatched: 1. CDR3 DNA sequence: TGTGCCAGCAGGGACAGGGACTACGAGCAGTACTTC. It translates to CASRDRDYEQYF.

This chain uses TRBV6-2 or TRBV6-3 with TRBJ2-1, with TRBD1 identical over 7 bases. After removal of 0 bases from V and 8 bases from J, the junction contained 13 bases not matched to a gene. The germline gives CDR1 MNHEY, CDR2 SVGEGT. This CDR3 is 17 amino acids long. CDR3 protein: CASSYSTARSTGDEQFF. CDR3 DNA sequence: TGTGCCAGCAGTTACTCGACTGCGCGATCCACAGGGGATGAGCAGTTCTTC.

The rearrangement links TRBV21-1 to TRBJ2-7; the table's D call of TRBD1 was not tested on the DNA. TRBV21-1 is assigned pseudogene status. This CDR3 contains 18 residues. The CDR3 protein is CASSKAMTGLRSTYEQYF. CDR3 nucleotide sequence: TGTGCCAGCAGCAAAGCGATGACAGGACTTCGATCTACCTACGAGCAGTACTTC.

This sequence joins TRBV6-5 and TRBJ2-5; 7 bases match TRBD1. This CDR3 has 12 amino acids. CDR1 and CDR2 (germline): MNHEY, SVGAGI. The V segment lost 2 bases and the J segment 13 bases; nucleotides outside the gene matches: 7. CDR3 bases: TGTGCCAGCAGTTACCAAGGGGACAGTCCGTACTTC. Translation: CASSYQGDSPYF.

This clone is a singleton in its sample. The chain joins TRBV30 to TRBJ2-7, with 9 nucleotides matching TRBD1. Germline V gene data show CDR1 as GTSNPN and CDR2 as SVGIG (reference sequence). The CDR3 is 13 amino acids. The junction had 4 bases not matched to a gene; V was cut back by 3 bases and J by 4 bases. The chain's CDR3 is CAWSPGQGYEQYF. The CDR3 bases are TGTGCCTGGAGCCCAGGACAGGGGTACGAGCAGTACTTC.

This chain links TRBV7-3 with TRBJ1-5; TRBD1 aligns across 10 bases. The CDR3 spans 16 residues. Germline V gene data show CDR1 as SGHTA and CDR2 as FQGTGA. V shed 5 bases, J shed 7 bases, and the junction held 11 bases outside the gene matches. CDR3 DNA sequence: TGTGCCAGCAGCACTCACCTCGGACAGGGGGACCAGCCCCAGCATTTT. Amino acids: CASSTHLGQGDQPQHF.

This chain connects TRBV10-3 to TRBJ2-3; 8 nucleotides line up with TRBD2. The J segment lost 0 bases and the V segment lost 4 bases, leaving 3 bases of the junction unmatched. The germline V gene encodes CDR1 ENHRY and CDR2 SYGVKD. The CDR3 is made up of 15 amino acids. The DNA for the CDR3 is TGTGCCATCAGTGGTTCTAGCGGGAGCACAGATACGCAGTATTTT. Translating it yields CAISGSSGSTDTQYF.

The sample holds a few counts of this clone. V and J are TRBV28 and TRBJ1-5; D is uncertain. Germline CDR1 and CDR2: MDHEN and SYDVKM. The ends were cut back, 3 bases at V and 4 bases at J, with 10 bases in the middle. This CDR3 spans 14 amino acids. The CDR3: CASSFFTVNQPQHF. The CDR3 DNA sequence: TGTGCCAGCAGTTTCTTTACAGTGAATCAGCCCCAGCATTTT.